A selection of T cell receptor beta chains follows, all from one sample in a study of T cell changes during pregnancy in multiple sclerosis. The assay was immunoSEQ multiplex PCR, and TCRdb's table has in-frame clones only and misses some. The sample includes tens of thousands of clones, 80% to 95% of them seen just once. Sequencing used peripheral blood, obtained in the third trimester of pregnancy. All receptors come from a female donor in good health, enrolled as a control in a pregnancy study. CDR3s include the opening cysteine and the closing phenylalanine or tryptophan. Fields, in order: D gene, J gene, clone size, V gene, CDR3 DNA, CDR3 protein. The D gene is left open where the match is weak. Only part of the rows carry a size: once, few, many, or a class if the clone is expanded.

D: .
J: TRBJ1-3
size: .
V: TRBV27
DNA: TGTGCCAGCGGGCTCGACAACTCTGGAAACACCATATATTTT
CDR3: CASGLDNSGNTIYF

D: .
J: TRBJ2-3
size: .
V: TRBV29-1
DNA: TGCAGCGTAGTAGGACTCACCGAGGCAGATACGCAGTATTTT
CDR3: CSVVGLTEADTQYF

D: .
J: TRBJ1-1
size: .
V: TRBV14
DNA: TGTGCCAGCAGCCAAGTGGGGAGGACTGAAGCTTTCTTT
CDR3: CASSQVGRTEAFF

D: .
J: TRBJ2-7
size: .
V: TRBV5-4
DNA: TGTGCCAGCAGCTTAGGCAGGGACGAGCAGTACTTC
CDR3: CASSLGRDEQYF

D: TRBD1
J: TRBJ1-1
size: .
V: TRBV2
DNA: TGTGCCAGGGGAACGGACAGGGGCGCTGAAGCTTTCTTT
CDR3: CARGTDRGAEAFF

D: .
J: TRBJ1-3
size: .
V: TRBV27
DNA: TGTGCCAGCAGTTTAGCAGTAAGCTCTGGAAACACCATATATTTT
CDR3: CASSLAVSSGNTIYF

D: .
J: TRBJ2-1
size: .
V: TRBV21-1
DNA: TGTGCCAGCAGCAAAGTAAAACGACTAGCGGGAGTGAATGAGCAGTTCTTC
CDR3: CASSKVKRLAGVNEQFF

D: TRBD2
J: TRBJ2-5
size: once
V: TRBV2
DNA: TGTGCCAGCAGTGAACAACTAGCGGGAGGATGGGGCGAGACCCAGTACTTC
CDR3: CASSEQLAGGWGETQYF

D: .
J: TRBJ1-5
size: .
V: TRBV18
DNA: TGTGCCAGCTCACCAGGGAGCCGCCAGCCCCAGCATTTT
CDR3: CASSPGSRQPQHF

D: .
J: TRBJ2-2
size: .
V: TRBV19
DNA: TGTGCCAGTAGTATAGCGGTCGCTCGGAACACCGGGGAGCTGTTTTTT
CDR3: CASSIAVARNTGELFF

D: .
J: TRBJ1-2
size: .
V: TRBV28
DNA: TGTGCCAGCAGCTACAGGGATGGCTACACCTTC
CDR3: CASSYRDGYTF

D: .
J: TRBJ1-2
size: .
V: TRBV2
DNA: TGTGCCAGCAGTGAATTTCACGCTCTTGGACAGAACGATGGCTACACCTTC
CDR3: CASSEFHALGQNDGYTF

D: TRBD2
J: TRBJ2-1
size: .
V: TRBV7-6
DNA: TGTGCCAGCAGCACCACTAGCGGGGGTGCCTACAATGAGCAGTTCTTC
CDR3: CASSTTSGGAYNEQFF

D: .
J: TRBJ2-1
size: .
V: TRBV28
DNA: TGTGCCAGCAGTTTAAGGCGGAGGGGTGATGAGCAGTTCTTC
CDR3: CASSLRRRGDEQFF

D: TRBD1
J: TRBJ2-1
size: .
V: TRBV5-4
DNA: TGTGCCAGCAGCCAGGGACAGAATCTCTACAATGAGCAGTTCTTC
CDR3: CASSQGQNLYNEQFF

D: .
J: TRBJ1-2
size: .
V: TRBV5-6
DNA: TGTGCCAGCAGCTTGACTGGCGGATATTATGGCTACACCTTC
CDR3: CASSLTGGYYGYTF

D: .
J: TRBJ1-2
size: .
V: TRBV5-5
DNA: TGTGCCAGCAGCTTTTACGGTAGTGGCTACACCTTC
CDR3: CASSFYGSGYTF

D: TRBD1
J: TRBJ2-1
size: .
V: TRBV29-1
DNA: TGCAGCGTACTCCGGCTCGGGACAGGAGAGACCCAGTTCTTC
CDR3: CSVLRLGTGETQFF

D: .
J: TRBJ2-7
size: .
V: TRBV9
DNA: TGTGCCAGCAGCGTAAGTCCGTCGGAGGACGCCTACGAGCAGTACTTC
CDR3: CASSVSPSEDAYEQYF

D: TRBD2
J: TRBJ2-5
size: .
V: TRBV7-3
DNA: TGTGCCAGCAGCCCCCCTAGCGGTCAAGAGACCCAGTACTTC
CDR3: CASSPPSGQETQYF

D: TRBD2
J: TRBJ2-1
size: once
V: TRBV27
DNA: TGTGCCAGCAGTTATGTTAGCGGGAGTGGTGAGCAGTTCTTC
CDR3: CASSYVSGSGEQFF

D: TRBD2
J: TRBJ2-2
size: once
V: TRBV7-3
DNA: TGTGCCAGCAGCTTAGGGGCTAGCGGGAGTTATACCGGGGAGCTGTTTTTT
CDR3: CASSLGASGSYTGELFF

D: TRBD2
J: TRBJ2-1
size: .
V: TRBV7-3
DNA: TGTGCCAGCAGCTTAAACCCCGGCGGGAGGTCGTACAATGAGCAGTTCTTC
CDR3: CASSLNPGGRSYNEQFF

D: TRBD1
J: TRBJ1-2
size: .
V: TRBV7-2
DNA: TGTGCCAGCAGCCCGACAGGGGTCAGGGGCTACACCTTC
CDR3: CASSPTGVRGYTF

D: .
J: TRBJ1-5
size: .
V: TRBV18
DNA: TGTGCCAGCTCACCGGGGGGGGAAGGTCAGCCCCAGCATTTT
CDR3: CASSPGGEGQPQHF

D: TRBD2
J: TRBJ2-7
size: once
V: TRBV19
DNA: TGTGCCAGTAGTGTGAATCTAGCGGGGGCGGACGAGCAGTACTTC
CDR3: CASSVNLAGADEQYF

D: TRBD1
J: TRBJ2-2
size: .
V: TRBV7-2
DNA: TGTGCCAGCAGCCTCTACGGGACAGGGGGCTATGGCGGGGAGCTGTTTTTT
CDR3: CASSLYGTGGYGGELFF

D: .
J: TRBJ2-7
size: once
V: TRBV28
DNA: TGTGCCAGCACCCCCAGGGCTATCAACGAGCAGTACTTC
CDR3: CASTPRAINEQYF

D: .
J: TRBJ2-7
size: .
V: TRBV7-9
DNA: TGTGCCAGCAGCCTGCCCGGGTCCGAGCAGTACTTC
CDR3: CASSLPGSEQYF

D: TRBD1
J: TRBJ2-3
size: .
V: TRBV19
DNA: TGTGCCAGTAGTGAAACCCCGGGACAGGGGGCAGATACGCAGTATTTT
CDR3: CASSETPGQGADTQYF

D: .
J: TRBJ1-2
size: .
V: TRBV7-9
DNA: TGTGCCAGCAGCGCGCGGGCGGGGGGTGCCAACTATGGCTACACCTTC
CDR3: CASSARAGGANYGYTF

D: TRBD2
J: TRBJ2-7
size: .
V: TRBV7-9
DNA: TGTGCCAGCAGCGGGAGGGACCGCCCCCTCGAGCAGTACTTC
CDR3: CASSGRDRPLEQYF

D: .
J: TRBJ2-6
size: .
V: TRBV30
DNA: TGTGCCTGGAGTGGTACCGTCCTAGGGGATTTGACTGGGGCCAACGTCCTGACTTTC
CDR3: CAWSGTVLGDLTGANVLTF

D: .
J: TRBJ1-5
size: .
V: TRBV27
DNA: TGTGCCAGCAGTCCCCACGGGGGGGGCATGGGTCAGCCCCAGCATTTT
CDR3: CASSPHGGGMGQPQHF

D: .
J: TRBJ2-1
size: .
V: TRBV28
DNA: TGTGCCAGCACTTGGGGGCAACAGGGTGAGCAGTTCTTC
CDR3: CASTWGQQGEQFF

D: TRBD2
J: TRBJ2-3
size: .
V: TRBV5-1
DNA: TGCGCCAGCAGCTACGCCGGGACTAGCGGGATTGCAGATACGCAGTATTTT
CDR3: CASSYAGTSGIADTQYF

D: TRBD1
J: TRBJ1-5
size: .
V: TRBV4-1
DNA: TGCGCCAGCAGCCATCCAAGCCCGACAGGGGGTCAGCCCCAGCATTTT
CDR3: CASSHPSPTGGQPQHF

D: TRBD1
J: TRBJ1-3
size: once
V: TRBV11-2
DNA: TGTGCCAGCAGTAGGGTCTCGGACAGGGGGCACGGAAACACCATATATTTT
CDR3: CASSRVSDRGHGNTIYF

D: .
J: TRBJ1-2
size: once
V: TRBV5-1
DNA: TGCGCCAGCAGCGGGGACTCCTATGGCTACACCTTC
CDR3: CASSGDSYGYTF

D: TRBD2
J: TRBJ2-1
size: .
V: TRBV4-3
DNA: TGCGCCAGCAGCCAAGGTGCTGGGACTAGCTCGGGGATTGAGCAGTTCTTC
CDR3: CASSQGAGTSSGIEQFF

D: .
J: TRBJ1-5
size: .
V: TRBV4-1
DNA: TGCGCCAGCAGCCAAGAATACGGTAGCAATCAGCCCCAGCATTTT
CDR3: CASSQEYGSNQPQHF

D: .
J: TRBJ1-2
size: .
V: TRBV4-3
DNA: TGCGCCAGCAGCCAAGATCCCCAGGAACCCTATGGCTACACCTTC
CDR3: CASSQDPQEPYGYTF

D: .
J: TRBJ2-3
size: .
V: TRBV5-5
DNA: TGTGCCAGCAGCTTATTTGGTCGGAGCACAGATACGCAGTATTTT
CDR3: CASSLFGRSTDTQYF

D: .
J: TRBJ1-1
size: .
V: TRBV2
DNA: TGTGCCAGCAGGTACCTGGGGCAGAAGAACACTGAAGCTTTCTTT
CDR3: CASRYLGQKNTEAFF

D: TRBD1
J: TRBJ1-6
size: .
V: TRBV13
DNA: TGTGCCAGCAGCATGACAGGGGCCTATAATTCACCCCTCCACTTT
CDR3: CASSMTGAYNSPLHF

D: TRBD2
J: TRBJ2-5
size: .
V: TRBV5-4
DNA: TGTGCCAGCAGCCAAGTACTAGCGGGTCAAGAGACCCAGTACTTC
CDR3: CASSQVLAGQETQYF

D: .
J: TRBJ2-7
size: .
V: TRBV30
DNA: TGTGCCTGGCGAGACAGGGCGGGGTACGAGCAGTACTTC
CDR3: CAWRDRAGYEQYF

D: TRBD1
J: TRBJ2-5
size: .
V: TRBV2
DNA: TGTGCCAGCAGTCCCGGACAGGGGGGGGAGACCCAGTACTTC
CDR3: CASSPGQGGETQYF

D: .
J: TRBJ2-5
size: .
V: TRBV6-1
DNA: TGTGCCAGCAGTGTGCAGGGTGAGACCCAGTACTTC
CDR3: CASSVQGETQYF

D: .
J: TRBJ2-7
size: .
V: TRBV5-1
DNA: TGCGCCAGCAGCTTGGCCGGGGGTTCCTACGAGCAGTACTTC
CDR3: CASSLAGGSYEQYF

D: .
J: TRBJ1-3
size: .
V: TRBV27
DNA: TGTGCCAGCAGTTTGGACTTAAACTCTGGAAACACCATATATTTT
CDR3: CASSLDLNSGNTIYF

D: TRBD2
J: TRBJ2-1
size: .
V: TRBV6-6
DNA: TGTGCCAGCAGCACTAGCGGGGGCTATGAGCAGTTCTTC
CDR3: CASSTSGGYEQFF

D: TRBD1
J: TRBJ1-2
size: .
V: TRBV27
DNA: TGTGCCAGCAGTCCGTCAGGGACAGAAGCTAACTATGGCTACACCTTC
CDR3: CASSPSGTEANYGYTF